The 5 T cell receptor beta chains presented below share a single source sample, sequenced in a study of PD-1 blockade in classical Hodgkin lymphoma (TCRdb year 2020). Library generation was performed with the immunoSEQ multiplex PCR assay. TCRdb provides this immuneACCESS table in a form limited to in-frame rearrangements. Some clones are lacking; in checked studies, under half of them reflect an unresolved V gene, and why the rest are absent is not known. For this sample there are almost 20,000 clones; about 80% appear just once. The ten largest account for around 7% of the sample. The sample's time point label, decoded: cycle 4 day 1 (C4D1), after five to seven weeks of nivolumab. Relapse after autologous stem cell transplantation had occurred in all trial patients, and cohorts A, B and C were distinguished by prior brentuximab vedotin exposure. CD8+ T cells were purified from thawed PBMCs by magnetic negative selection with a Miltenyi CD8+ T cell isolation kit.

The sequencing used CD8+ T cells from blood, collected before the fourth cycle of nivolumab. The origin of the receptors is a human donor with classical Hodgkin lymphoma.

This chain links TRBV19 with TRBJ1-1, with 9 bases identical to TRBD1. The V segment lost 6 bases and the J segment 1 base; nucleotides outside the gene matches: 3. Per the germline V gene, CDR1 is LNHDA and CDR2 is SQIVND (reference sequence). The CDR3 contains 14 residues. CDR3 DNA sequence: TGTGCCAGTAGGTCGGGACAGGGGAACACTGAAGCTTTCTTT. It encodes CASRSGQGNTEAFF.

The V and J genes are TRBV27 and TRBJ2-1; D is uncertain. Germline V lookup: CDR1 MNHEY, CDR2 SMNVEV (reference sequence). V shed 6 bases and J shed 10 bases, with 10 bases lying between them. This CDR3 contains 11 residues. Written as DNA, the CDR3 is TGTGCCAGCAGCCAACTGGACGAGCAGTTCTTC. Translated, it gives CASSQLDEQFF.

This chain joins TRBV5-4 and TRBJ2-7, with 8 bases lining up with TRBD1. The CDR3 is 14 residues long. Unmatched junction bases numbered 10, after V lost 5 bases and J lost 6 bases. Germline V CDR1 and CDR2: SGHNT, YYREEE (reference sequence). The CDR3 DNA sequence: TGTGCCAGCAGTTCGCCCGGGACAGGAGCCGAGCAGTACTTC. Translation gives CASSSPGTGAEQYF.

V gene TRBV14 combines with J gene TRBJ2-7; D may be TRBD2 (5 bases). V lost 6 bases to trimming and J lost 0 bases, with 6 bases between them. This CDR3 spans 12 amino acids. Germline CDR1 is SGHDN and CDR2 is FVKESK. CDR3 region: CASSGLSYEQYF. The CDR3 region has the DNA TGTGCCAGCAGTGGACTCTCCTACGAGCAGTACTTC.

This clone has a handful of counts. The rearrangement uses TRBV27 and TRBJ1-1; possibly TRBD1 for D (6 bases). The CDR3 runs to 12 residues. The V end was cut by 7 bases, the J end by 4 bases, with 10 bases between. Germline CDR1 MNHEY, CDR2 SMNVEV (reference sequence). This CDR3 is CASTSRGTEAFF. CDR3 nucleotide sequence: TGTGCCAGCACCTCCAGGGGCACTGAAGCTTTCTTT.